This T cell receptor (beta chain) was obtained from a study of beta chain features in type 1 diabetes. Isolated RNA was reverse transcribed in full, so expressed TCRB transcripts were sequenced. The assay was immunoSEQ multiplex PCR, and TCRdb's table has in-frame clones only and misses some. In the table there are some 410,000 clones, over 10% of which are singletons. This CDR3 is 14 amino acids long. The V gene lost 1 base and the J gene lost 5 bases, with 12 bases spanning the gap. Per germline, CDR1 SGHRS and CDR2 YFSETQ. In its sample, this clone was seen a few times. The chain has TRBV5-1 and TRBJ2-5; D unresolved. This clonotype was obtained from a woman aged 18 to 35 in good health. What was sequenced was naive CD4+ T cells from blood. CDR3 region: CASSLSAATETQYF. The CDR3 coding sequence is TGCGCCAGCAGCTTGAGCGCGGCCACGGAGACCCAGTACTTC.